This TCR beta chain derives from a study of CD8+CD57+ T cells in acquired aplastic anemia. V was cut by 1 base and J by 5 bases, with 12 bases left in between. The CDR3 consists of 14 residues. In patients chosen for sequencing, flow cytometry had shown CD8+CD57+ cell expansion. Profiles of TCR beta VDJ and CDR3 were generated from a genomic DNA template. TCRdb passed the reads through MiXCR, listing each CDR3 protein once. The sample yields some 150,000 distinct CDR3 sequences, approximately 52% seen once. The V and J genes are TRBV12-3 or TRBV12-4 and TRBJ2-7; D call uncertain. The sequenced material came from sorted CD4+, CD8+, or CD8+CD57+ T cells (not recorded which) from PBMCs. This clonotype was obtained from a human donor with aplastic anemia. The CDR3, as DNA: TGTGCCAGCAGTTTAGACCCTAGTGACGACGAGCAGTACTTC. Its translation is CASSLDPSDDEQYF.